Here is one T cell receptor beta chain with its context. The target antigen is unknown. Every donor was a healthy person donating bone marrow. The sample comes from a study of cytomegalovirus exposure and HLA in healthy donors. Study findings and constraints: It has been reported that TCR beta sequences accurately predicted the HLA-A and HLA-B alleles of most subjects. Overall, approximately 150 TCR beta chains were annotated as cytomegalovirus-associated. In a later analysis, TCR beta V- and J-gene trimming was associated with a missense DCLRE1C variant.

The PCR used 60 Vbeta and 13 Jbeta primers. TCRdb's copy holds only in-frame clones and misses some; the assay was immunoSEQ multiplex PCR. The table shows 95,000 to 150,000 clones, with around 66% occurring only once. Sequencing was performed on PBMCs. This receptor was identified in a woman aged 40 to 55 in good health and CMV-seropositive.

CDR3 in DNA: TGTGCCAGCAGTGACGCGGGGGGGCCGGACGAGCAGTACTTC. Amino acid sequence: CASSDAGGPDEQYF. V gene TRBV2 combines with J gene TRBJ2-7; 9 bases line up with TRBD2. This CDR3 region has 14 residues. Germline assignment: CDR1 SNHLY and CDR2 FYNNEI. V dropped 3 bases and J dropped 5; count of bases not matched to a gene: 5.